This T cell receptor (beta chain) stems from a study of patients and donors after allogeneic stem cell transplantation. This clonotype was counted many times. In TCRdb, the RT-PCR reads were re-called with MiXCR into one record per CDR3 protein. The top ten clones hold around 6.8% of a sample with hundreds of thousands of distinct CDR3 sequences, about a sixth of them seen once. Material for sequencing was blood, either unsorted or a sorted T cell fraction (not recorded which). The TCR sequence derives from a human donor who was either an allogeneic HSCT recipient or a stem cell or donor lymphocyte infusion donor (not recorded which). It is not recorded whose cells these are; they may come from a transplant donor.

The chain's CDR3 is CASSLDSGANVLTF. The DNA for the CDR3 is TGCGCCAGCAGCCTCGACTCTGGGGCCAACGTCCTGACTTTC. The chain couples TRBV4-1 to TRBJ2-6, with unresolved D. Germline V gene sequence: CDR1 MGHRA, CDR2 YSYEKL. The CDR3 has 14 amino acids. V was shortened by 4 bases and J by 0 bases, with 4 bases between the two germline ends.